The rows below give T cell receptor beta chains drawn from one sample of a study of blood T cell repertoires in COVID-19. The assay was immunoSEQ multiplex PCR, and TCRdb's table has in-frame clones only and misses some. Of roughly 200,000 clones listed, 70% to 90% were seen once; the top ten hold around 4%. The sequenced sample consisted of PBMCs or T cells enriched from blood (not recorded which). These TCRs come from a woman in her twenties or thirties who had been exposed to COVID-19. Each CDR3 is given with its conserved first and last residue. The order of the fields is D gene, J gene, clone size, V gene, CDR3 protein, CDR3 DNA. A D gene is named only where the DNA matches it firmly. The listing skips clone size in some rows; elsewhere it reads once, few, many or a size class.

D: NA
J: TRBJ2-7
size: NA
V: TRBV6-5
CDR3: CASSYRRSYEQYF
DNA: TGTGCCAGCAGTTACCGGCGGTCCTACGAGCAGTACTTC

D: TRBD1
J: TRBJ2-1
size: NA
V: TRBV11-3
CDR3: CASSASTNRGRPYNEQFF
DNA: TGTGCCAGCAGCGCCTCAACGAACAGGGGGCGCCCCTACAATGAGCAGTTCTTC

D: NA
J: TRBJ1-1
size: once
V: TRBV11-3
CDR3: CASSFSGGPYTEAFF
DNA: TGTGCCAGCAGCTTCTCCGGGGGGCCTTACACTGAAGCTTTCTTT

D: NA
J: TRBJ2-3
size: few
V: TRBV9
CDR3: CASSVVADTQYF
DNA: TGTGCCAGCAGCGTAGTTGCGGATACGCAGTATTTT

D: TRBD1
J: TRBJ2-1
size: NA
V: TRBV29-1
CDR3: CSVRRQGLYNEQFF
DNA: TGCAGCGTGCGGCGACAGGGGCTTTACAATGAGCAGTTCTTC

D: TRBD1
J: TRBJ1-1
size: once
V: TRBV2
CDR3: CARGQSYKGEAFF
DNA: TGTGCCAGGGGACAGTCCTACAAGGGTGAAGCTTTCTTT

D: NA
J: TRBJ1-4
size: NA
V: TRBV7-9
CDR3: CASSQYRDSNEKLFF
DNA: TGTGCCAGCAGCCAATACCGGGACTCTAATGAAAAACTGTTTTTT

D: NA
J: TRBJ1-1
size: NA
V: TRBV5-4
CDR3: CASSLGGGVTEAFF
DNA: TGTGCCAGCAGCTTGGGGGGGGGCGTCACTGAAGCTTTCTTT

D: TRBD1
J: TRBJ1-4
size: NA
V: TRBV18
CDR3: CASSPSLGQSNEKLFF
DNA: TGTGCCAGCTCACCATCGCTGGGACAGAGTAATGAAAAACTGTTTTTT

D: TRBD1
J: TRBJ1-2
size: NA
V: TRBV2
CDR3: CASSGQGMFGGYTF
DNA: TGTGCCAGCAGCGGACAGGGAATGTTCGGGGGCTACACCTTC